Sequencing of this TCR beta chain was carried out in a study of graft-versus-host responses after intestinal transplantation. Plated together were roughly 200,000 CFSE-labeled responder cells and roughly 200,000 irradiated, violet-dye-labeled stimulator cells. The method was immunoSEQ multiplex PCR; TCRdb's version includes in-frame clones alone and lacks a portion of them. The sample lists about 20,000 clones, 40% to 55% seen once, with approximately 0.81% in the top ten. Study-wide results and limits: Detection of GvH clones occurred in recipient marrow, and some had their first appearance in ileum or blood. The study found high graft-versus-host to host-versus-graft clonal ratios in allografts of patients with graft-donor T cell macrochimerism.

The table lists this clone with a few counts. The sample here was alloreactive CD4+ T cells from a mixed lymphocyte reaction culture, taken before intestinal transplant. Subset indicated: CFSE-low proliferating T cells sorted from approximately 6-day pre-transplant mixed lymphocyte reaction (GvH or HvG direction). The TCR was taken from a human patient who received an intestinal transplant.

In DNA form, the CDR3 reads TGCAGTGCTCCCAGGACTGTTGGCTACACCTTC. Protein product: CSAPRTVGYTF. The gene calls are TRBV20-1 and TRBJ1-2; D not certain. The V end was cut by 5 bases, the J end by 7 bases, with 11 bases between. CDR1 and CDR2 (germline): DFQATT, SNEGSKA (reference sequence). The CDR3 totals 11 residues.